This T cell receptor beta chain was profiled in a study of cytomegalovirus exposure and HLA in healthy donors (dated by TCRdb to the late 2010s). About the full investigation: According to an earlier analysis of 587 of the donors, about 170 million T cells yielded 117 million unique TCR beta sequences and 276 Gb of sequence data. HLA typing covered class I and class II loci at four-digit resolution. A separate validation cohort of more than 100 different subjects was used in addition to the approximately 700-subject first cohort. Rather than drawing on any new phenotypic data, the later analysis identified candidate immune exposures from TCR beta sequences and the way those sequences occurred across donors. All discovery cohort repertoires had been generated using a single sequencing platform. Of the roughly 400 genotyped donors, roughly 85% fell in the genetic ancestry cluster associated with self-reported Caucasian donors. The number of donors typed differed by locus, with 629-630 for A, B, C, DRB1 and DQB1, 522 for DQA1, 600 to 610 for DPA1, and approximately 470 for DPB1. The study combined high-throughput TCR immunosequencing, statistical association of individual TCRs with disease status, and machine learning to predict cytomegalovirus infection status. The T cell repertoires of several hundred subjects were profiled by immunosequencing and related to cytomegalovirus serostatus. A later genetic analysis used genome-wide SNP genotypes for about 65% of the 666 donors, treating that subset as a discovery cohort. An early release covering roughly 640 HLA-typed donors comprised roughly 300 gigabases of sequencing data and about 90 million unique TCR sequences. In a later analysis, previously published TCR beta repertoires from about 670 donors were re-analyzed and high-resolution HLA genotyping was added so that TCR occurrence patterns could be studied. Alongside the repertoire data, information on donor age, sex, ethnicity and CMV serostatus was compiled. Among about 410 genotyped donors of the cohort, an average of roughly 230,000 unique TCR beta nucleotide sequences was sequenced per donor, of which roughly 18% were non-productive. In an earlier analysis of 550 to 700 of the donors, high-throughput TCR beta sequencing was used to judge whether each TCR beta V gene segment behaved as functional or pseudogenic. The aim of the study was to test whether cataloging public T cell receptors could identify signatures of past pathogen exposure. Because of strong linkage in the cohort, five DR-DQ haplotypes were treated as single units for association and clustering.

In total, more than 500 healthy bone marrow donors made up the cohort. At the time of sampling, all cohort members were nominally healthy, though unrecorded immune exposures were likely present. The donor tested CMV seronegative and was one of the 352 seronegative cohort members. A peripheral blood sample was collected from each donor, and TCR beta sequencing was performed on peripheral blood mononuclear cells. The Qiagen DNeasy Blood Extraction Kit was used to extract genomic DNA from the blood cell samples. Here is what the overall study found, with its caveats: An association between a missense DCLRE1C variant and V-gene and J-gene trimming of TCR beta chains was found in a later genetic analysis and replicated in an independent cohort. Linkage disequilibrium might explain the correlated functional status among segregating V segments, but an unknown experimental factor could not be ruled out. Most CMV-associated TCR beta chains appeared to be HLA-restricted in a later analysis, and the HLA associations seemed to be driven largely by CMV exposure. A further reported finding was that TCR beta sequences accurately predicted the HLA-A and HLA-B alleles for most subjects in the first cohort. In a later analysis, HLA-associated TCR beta chains were found to be more clonally expanded and to have lower generation probabilities than equally common non-associated chains. The study gave a list of some 150 TCR beta chains associated with cytomegalovirus. In vitro tests confirmed that a few of the cytomegalovirus-associated TCR beta chains recognize cytomegalovirus antigens. Because the 87-base-pair reads could not distinguish some IMGT-functional V segments, including TRBV6-2 and TRBV6-3, those segments were excluded. According to a later analysis, TCR association rates differed among HLA loci, with DRB1 alleles showing the most associated TCRs and HLA-C alleles showing the fewest. In a later analysis, several top co-occurrence clusters were reported to appear linked to parvovirus B19, influenza, CMV and Epstein-Barr virus. The classifier was reported to diagnose cytomegalovirus status with high specificity and sensitivity in both the original cohort and the validation cohort. At a false discovery rate of 0.05, a later analysis linked some 18,000 TCR beta sequences to specific HLA alleles. Because counts were too low, seventeen rarely observed V segments, including chromosome 9 orphons, were excluded from the earlier analysis of roughly 580 of the donors. According to a later genetic analysis, donors in an Asian-associated ancestry cluster had fewer N-insertions in productive TCRs than the roughly 670-donor mean. The presence/absence analyses assumed that sequencing depth was roughly uniform across donors, and that assumption may not be true. Because some donors lacked HLA typing at each locus, the association tests relied only on the typed subset. Assigning TCR associations to individual alleles was difficult when HLA alleles, especially DR and DQ, strongly co-occurred. For the cohort, immune exposure information was limited to CMV serostatus. The sequencing pipeline was judged likely to have produced a cluster of highly shared sequence variants as a technical artifact. An earlier analysis of roughly 570 of the donors showed that most TCR beta V segments appeared in productive rearrangements either about 87% or about 30% of the time, which broadly matched IMGT annotations. The authors suggested that the approach could potentially be generalized to other disease states and immunological phenotypes. Only TCR beta chains were sequenced in this cohort, and the absence of alpha or paired-chain data limited detectable features. Across donors, most TCR sequences were observed very rarely, whereas some public TCRs were present in many individuals.

The CDR3 sequence holds 14 residues, the cysteine and phenylalanine included. Only CDR3 DNA remains: 42 bases, in frame from the first base. CDR1 and CDR2, per the germline V gene (reference sequence), are LNHDA and SQIVND. V ends up 4 bases short and J 5 bases short, with an unmatched junction base count of 8. The library was built by means of the immunoSEQ multiplex PCR assay. A mixture of 60 forward primers for TCR Vbeta segments and 13 reverse primers for TCR Jbeta segments was used in the multiplex PCR. Amplification of the CDR3 region of rearranged TCR beta genes was performed with a multiplex PCR assay on genomic DNA. The Illumina HiSeq System was used to sequence the amplified TCR beta libraries as 87-base-pair reads. The paper's data handling went like this. A later analysis tallied 75 million to 85 million unique TCR beta chains across the 700 or so repertoires, and approximately 12 million of those chains were shared by two or more donors. Raw reads were error-corrected and collapsed into unique sequences with a nearest-neighbor algorithm that merged closely related sequences to remove PCR and sequencing errors. To assign V, D and J gene segments, CDR3 sequences were aligned to IMGT reference sequences. Each retained sequence needed at least a six-nucleotide match to both a V gene segment and a J gene segment. A rearrangement was called productive if the CDR3 had no stop codons and remained in frame with V and J, and every other rearrangement was called non-productive. CDR3 was defined according to IMGT convention as the region running from the second conserved V-encoded cysteine to the conserved J-encoded phenylalanine. Sequences without an unambiguous match to a single V gene segment were excluded from the earlier analysis of 450 to 750 of the donors. An earlier analysis of fewer than 750 of the donors classified V segments as functional when productive rearrangements were above 56.7% and as segregating when the standard deviation between donors was above 5%. A statistical classification framework was built for diagnosing cytomegalovirus status from the catalog of TCR beta chain sequences. V and J gene assignment, in a later analysis, came from comparing TCR nucleotide sequences with IMGT/GENE-DB human TR gene sequences. Using the TCRdist pipeline, a later analysis assigned CDR3 sequences along with most-parsimonious VDJ recombination scenarios. In a later analysis, each TCR beta chain was defined by its CDR3 amino acid sequence together with its V-gene family, and reads lacking a unique V-gene family were excluded. As a way to deal with suspected cross-contamination and a sequencing artifact, a later analysis dropped 500 to 700 nucleotide sequences that were highly shared and had low generation probability. A later analysis calculated a clonal expansion index for each public chain from normalized within-repertoire ranks of inferred template counts. In a later analysis, generation probabilities were computed using a VDJ recombination model fitted to out-of-frame rearrangements, and the results were checked against IGoR. A later analysis scored TCR-TCR, TCR-HLA and TCR-CMV co-occurrence with hypergeometric tests, applying a repertoire-size bias correction to TCR pairs. A later analysis estimated false discovery rates by permuting HLA or CMV assignments 20 times. In a later analysis, co-occurring TCRs were grouped using DBSCAN, with TCRdist sequence similarity added in when clustering inside HLA-allele-positive subsets. Repertoires with fewer than 30,000 or more than 120,000 public chains, plus five repertoires with anomalous nucleotide sharing, were excluded from co-occurrence clustering. The table comes from immuneACCESS by way of TCRdb, which keeps in-frame sequences with V and J called. Part of the clones is missing from these tables; in studies checked, under half for an unresolved V gene and the rest for unknown reasons. D and trimming were read from the DNA, whereas the V and J calls and clone size are those reported in that table. The sample includes 110,000 to 150,000 clones, with roughly 9.7% observed a single time. The ten largest clones take up approximately 1.7% of the sample.

To note about this clone: Its antigen is still unknown. Base-call qualities are not available, and no considerably larger clone is one nucleotide away.

The rearranged chain carries TRBV19 and TRBJ2-7; TRBD2 aligns with 7 central bases. Sequencing input: PBMCs. This TCR was recovered from a man in his fifties or sixties in good health and CMV-seronegative. For the CDR3, the sequence is CASSNLAGVHEQYF. The base sequence is TGTGCCAGTAGTAATTTGGCGGGAGTCCACGAGCAGTACTTC.